The 18 T cell receptor beta chains reported below all come from one sample, sequenced in a study of shared clonotypes between healthy human individuals. Data came from immunoSEQ multiplex PCR; TCRdb stores just in-frame clones and leaves some out. This sample has over 950,000 clones; roughly 80% occur once, and the top ten carry almost 0.9%. Sequences were obtained from memory CD4+ T cells from PBMCs. Subset denoted: CD45RA-negative fraction. The receptors shown here come from a man between 18 and 35 years old in good health. Some clones in this sample may be carry-over from other donors' samples.

This sequence joins TRBV5-4 and TRBJ2-7, with 10 positions matching TRBD2. Trimming at V came to 5 bases and at J to 2 bases, leaving 7 bases not matched to a gene. In germline, CDR1 is SGHNT, CDR2 YYREEE (reference sequence). This CDR3 comprises 15 residues. The DNA of the CDR3 is TGTGCCAGCAGTACCGGGACTAGCGCGACCTACGAGCAGTACTTC. This codes for CASSTGTSATYEQYF.

The count of this clone is one. This chain uses TRBV7-9 with TRBJ2-5; 9 bases match TRBD1. The CDR3 spans 14 residues. The ends lost 4 bases at V and 3 bases at J; junction bases unmatched: 3. CDR1 is SEHNR, CDR2 FQNEAQ, per germline (reference sequence). CDR3 in DNA: TGTGCCAGCAGCTCCGGGACAGGGAAAGAGACCCAGTACTTC. Its translation is CASSSGTGKETQYF. Filled out from reference TRBV7-9 and TRBJ2-5, the complete variable domain reads DTGVSQNPRHKITKRGQNVTFRCDPISEHNRLYWYRQTLGQGPEFLTYFQNEAQLEKSRLLSDRFSAERPKGSFSTLEIQRTEQGDSAMYLCASSSGTGKETQYFGPGTRLLVL.

This clone has ten or more counts. The gene calls are TRBV10-3 and TRBJ1-2; D is unclear. Trimming took off 10 bases at V and 2 bases at J, with 14 bases between the two ends. CDR3 length equals 13 residues. Germline V lookup: CDR1 ENHRY, CDR2 SYGVKD. CDR3 DNA sequence: TGTGCCACCTCCCCCCCGGACAACTATGGCTACACCTTC. As protein: CATSPPDNYGYTF.

This chain uses TRBV4-1 with TRBJ2-2, with 15 bases matching TRBD2. The CDR3 length is 16 residues. Trimming at V came to 4 bases and at J to 7 bases, leaving 4 bases not matched to a gene. CDR1 is MGHRA and CDR2 is YSYEKL in the germline V gene. As DNA, the CDR3 is TGCGCCAGCAGCCGAGGACTAGCGGGAGGGATCGGGGAGCTGTTTTTT. It specifies CASSRGLAGGIGELFF.

V gene TRBV7-6 combines with J gene TRBJ2-1, with 11 bases lining up with TRBD2. CDR1 SGHVS and CDR2 FNYEAQ come from the germline V gene. This CDR3 contains 17 residues. V lost 4 bases and J lost 7; bases outside the gene matches: 12. As DNA, the CDR3 is TGTGCCAGCAGCTCACTGGTACTAGCGGGAGTTGGAAATGAGCAGTTCTTC. It codes for CASSSLVLAGVGNEQFF.

This clone was detected a few times. This chain connects TRBV11-2 to TRBJ2-7; possibly TRBD1 or TRBD2 for D (6 bases each). The V end was cut by 3 bases, the J end by 7 bases, with 13 bases between. CDR1 SGHAT and CDR2 FQNNGV come from the germline V gene. The CDR3 spans 13 residues. As DNA, the CDR3 is TGTGCCAGCAGCTTGGCTCTAGGGGGGGAGCAGTACTTC. Protein product: CASSLALGGEQYF.

The chain carries TRBV7-2 and TRBJ1-2; a weak D match, TRBD1 (5 bases). Germline V gives CDR1 SGHTA, CDR2 FQGNSA. Trimming cost V 1 base and J 7 bases, with 10 bases left between them. The CDR3 has 13 amino acids. The CDR3 nucleotides are TGTGCCAGCAGCTTAGGGGCAGGGACTGGCTACACCTTC. Its translation: CASSLGAGTGYTF.

This chain connects TRBV15 to TRBJ2-1; 8 bases align to TRBD2. Germline V CDR1 and CDR2: LNHNV, YYDKDF (reference sequence). J was trimmed by 7 bases and V by 0 bases; bases with no gene match: 8. The CDR3 is made up of 16 amino acids. CDR3: CATSRDLREGRNEQFF. Written as DNA, the CDR3 is TGTGCCACCAGCAGAGATCTTCGGGAGGGCAGGAATGAGCAGTTCTTC. The variable domain in full, with the rest retrieved from reference TRBV15 and TRBJ2-1, is DAMVIQNPRYQVTQFGKPVTLSCSQTLNHNVMYWYQQKSSQAPKLLFHYYDKDFNNEADTPDNFQSRRPNTSFCFLDIRSPGLGDTAMYLCATSRDLREGRNEQFFGPGTRLTVL.

The chain is built from TRBV30 and TRBJ2-3, with 9 bases aligning to TRBD2. The CDR3 has 15 residues. Trimming removed 5 bases from V and 8 bases from J; junction bases left unmatched: 14. CDR1 and CDR2 from the germline V gene are GTSNPN and SVGIG (reference sequence). CDR3 DNA: TGTGCCTGGGGGGTTGCGGGAGGGCGAATGGTTACGCAGTATTTT. Its translation is CAWGVAGGRMVTQYF.

This chain connects TRBV15 to TRBJ2-3; the D is unclear. Germline V gene lookup returns CDR1 LNHNV and CDR2 YYDKDF (reference sequence). This CDR3 has 14 amino acids. Trimming removed 1 base from V and 2 bases from J, with 7 bases in between. CDR3 amino acids: CATSRGVNTDTQYF. In DNA, the CDR3 is TGTGCCACCAGCAGAGGAGTTAACACAGATACGCAGTATTTT.

The genes are TRBV30 and TRBJ2-2, with D possibly being TRBD1 or TRBD2 (5 bases each). The CDR3 is 15 amino acids. Per the germline V gene, CDR1 is GTSNPN and CDR2 is SVGIG (reference sequence). The V end was cut by 4 bases, the J end by 1 base, with 13 bases between. The CDR3 is CAWIRGGLNTGELFF. CDR3 in DNA: TGTGCCTGGATAAGGGGCGGGCTGAACACCGGGGAGCTGTTTTTT. The whole variable domain, remainder taken from reference TRBV30 and TRBJ2-2, is SQTIHQWPATLVQPVGSPLSLECTVEGTSNPNLYWYRQAAGRGLQLLFYSVGIGQISSEVPQNLSASRPQDRQFILSSKKLLLSDSGFYLCAWIRGGLNTGELFFGEGSRLTVL.

The chain links TRBV6-1 to TRBJ2-7; tentative D call: TRBD1 (5 bases). CDR1 and CDR2 from the germline V gene are MNHNS and SASEGT. CDR3 size: 14 residues. Trimming removed 6 bases from V and 7 bases from J, with 19 bases in between. The chain's CDR3 is CASRPTAGLVEQYF. DNA for the CDR3: TGTGCCAGCAGGCCCACGGCAGGGTTGGTGGAGCAGTACTTC.

This chain joins TRBV2 and TRBJ2-3, with TRBD1 matching over 10 bases. Trimming cost V 4 bases and J 4 bases; bases outside gene matches: 5. This CDR3 is 15 amino acids long. The V gene's germline CDR1 is SNHLY and CDR2 FYNNEI. The CDR3 protein is CASSADRGPADTQYF. CDR3 nucleotides: TGTGCCAGCAGTGCAGACAGGGGGCCCGCAGATACGCAGTATTTT.

The rearrangement joins TRBV11-2 to TRBJ2-7; no clear D. This CDR3 has 15 amino acids. The V and J ends lost 4 bases and 2 bases respectively, with 15 bases between them. Germline-derived CDR1 and CDR2 are SGHAT and FQNNGV. CDR3 region: CASSSVRGRPYEQYF. The CDR3 nucleotides read TGTGCCAGCAGCTCCGTACGTGGTAGGCCCTACGAGCAGTACTTC.

This clone was detected only once. Other DNA variants within this sample encode the same CDR3. V gene TRBV18 combines with J gene TRBJ1-5, with D perhaps matching TRBD1 (5 bases). V lost 3 bases and J lost 2, with 11 bases in between. Germline lookup yields CDR1 KGHSH and CDR2 LQKENI. This CDR3 region has 15 residues. In DNA form, the CDR3 reads TGTGCCAGCTCACCCCCCGGGGCGGGCAATCAGCCCCAGCATTTT. Amino acid sequence: CASSPPGAGNQPQHF.

The V and J genes are TRBV4-3 and TRBJ2-4; D may be TRBD1 or TRBD2 (5 bases each). Per germline, CDR1 LGHNA and CDR2 YSLEER. The V and J ends lost 4 bases and 10 bases respectively, with 14 bases between them. The CDR3 is 13 amino acids. In DNA, the CDR3 is TGCGCCAGCAGCCTAAACCGGGACCAAATTCAGTACTTC. Protein sequence: CASSLNRDQIQYF.

The chain has TRBV7-3 and TRBJ1-1; D uncertain. Germline-derived CDR1 and CDR2 are SGHTA and FQGTGA. With 2 bases removed from V and 1 base from J, the gap between germline ends came to 5 bases. The CDR3 covers 13 residues. CDR3 in amino acids: CASSLWWNTEAFF. CDR3 nucleotide sequence: TGTGCCAGCAGCTTATGGTGGAACACTGAAGCTTTCTTT.

Of note for this clone: Different DNA sequences within this sample yield the same CDR3. V is TRBV7-8 and J is TRBJ2-1; unclear D gene. The V gene's germline CDR1 is SGHVS and CDR2 FQNEAQ. V lost 2 bases, J lost 7 bases, and 9 bases lay in between. CDR3 length equals 13 residues. CDR3 loop: CASSLLRVNEQFF. Written as DNA, the CDR3 is TGTGCCAGCAGCTTACTCCGAGTTAATGAGCAGTTCTTC.